The source of this TCR beta chain is a study of post-analysis software for immune sequencing data. Study information: Progressive-relapsing, secondary progressive and relapsing-remitting multiple sclerosis were among the disease courses included.

This clonotype was detected many times. No antigen is known for it. Sequencing libraries made from TCR beta cDNA carried unique molecular identifiers. Starting from approximately 1 to 10 million T cells, the study yielded 500,000 or so cDNA molecules. TCRdb processed the PCR reads anew with MiXCR; each CDR3 protein has one entry. Of under 650,000 distinct CDR3 sequences listed, about 44% are singletons. V lost 5 bases and J lost 4; bases outside the gene matches: 3. This CDR3 has 14 amino acids. Study results and limitations: People with multiple sclerosis had a significantly lower normalized Chao1 diversity than controls did. A handful of TRBV segments were significantly more frequent in patients than in controls. TRBV5-6, TRBV5-1 and TRBV20-1 were among these segments.

Input material: blood. V usage is TRBV12-3 or TRBV12-4 and J usage is TRBJ2-7, with 12 bases that match TRBD1. This clonotype was sampled from a girl between 5 and 17 years old with multiple sclerosis. CDR3 in amino acids: CASSRDRGPYEQYF. The CDR3 nucleotides read TGTGCCAGCAGTAGGGACAGGGGGCCGTACGAGCAGTACTTC.